Presented here are 21 T cell receptor beta chains from one specimen sequenced in a study of blood T cell repertoires in COVID-19. Here immunoSEQ multiplex PCR was the method, and the copy in TCRdb shows in-frame clones only, minus some. The profile shows 280,000 or so clones, approximately 90% of them singletons. Sequencing was done on a sample of peripheral blood. Receptor source: a young woman who had recovered from COVID-19.

The chain joins TRBV5-1 to TRBJ2-1, with 9 positions matching TRBD2. Per germline, CDR1 SGHRS and CDR2 YFSETQ. The V segment lost 4 bases and the J segment 4 bases; nucleotides outside the gene matches: 6. The CDR3 has 15 residues. CDR3 in DNA: TGCGCCAGCAGCAATCCGGGACTAGCATACAATGAGCAGTTCTTC. Its translation: CASSNPGLAYNEQFF.

The V gene is TRBV2, the J gene TRBJ2-7; TRBD2 matches at 10 bases. CDR3 size: 16 residues. In germline, CDR1 is SNHLY, CDR2 FYNNEI. J gave up 0 bases and V 4 bases, and 6 bases lay outside the gene matches. Written as DNA, the CDR3 is TGTGCCAGCAGTGGCTCACTAGCGGGGCACTCCTACGAGCAGTACTTC. Translated: CASSGSLAGHSYEQYF.

The chain carries TRBV4-2 and TRBJ1-6; TRBD1 matches 7 bases. V shed 10 bases and J 8 bases; nucleotides not matched to a gene: 5. The CDR3 spans 12 residues. Germline assignment: CDR1 LGHNA and CDR2 YNFKEQ. DNA for the CDR3: TGTGCCACCAGACAGGGAGATTCACCCCTCCACTTT. Amino acids: CATRQGDSPLHF.

The chain links TRBV27 to TRBJ2-2, with D possibly matching TRBD1 (5 bases). This CDR3 contains 14 residues. V gave up 7 bases and J gave up 4 bases, with 13 bases separating them. Germline CDR1 reads MNHEY; CDR2 reads SMNVEV (reference sequence). CDR3 sequence (DNA): TGTGCCAGCAACAAGGGGCCGGGCACCGGGGAGCTGTTTTTT. Its protein product is CASNKGPGTGELFF.

The rearrangement uses TRBV21-1 and TRBJ2-7; TRBD2, the table's D call, lacks a check against the DNA. TRBV21-1 is given as a pseudogene. The CDR3 contains 15 residues. DNA for the CDR3: TGTGCCAGCAGCAGCCAGCGGGGAGGTTCGTACGAGCAGTACTTC. Translation gives CASSSQRGGSYEQYF.

The genes are TRBV10-3 and TRBJ1-3, with 9 positions matching TRBD1. V was clipped by 7 bases and J by 2 bases; unmatched bases: 15. The germline V gene has CDR1 ENHRY and CDR2 SYGVKD. The CDR3 has 18 amino acids. In DNA, the CDR3 is TGTGCCATCAATCCCGGGACAGGGATCCCACCCGCTGGAAACACCATATATTTT. Protein product: CAINPGTGIPPAGNTIYF.

This chain connects TRBV28 to TRBJ2-3; 9 bases fit TRBD2. V was clipped by 6 bases and J by 4 bases; unmatched bases: 8. Looked up from germline, CDR1 is MDHEN and CDR2 is SYDVKM. The CDR3 covers 15 residues. The CDR3 spells CASSLLRGGADTQYF. CDR3 DNA sequence: TGTGCCAGCAGCCTATTGCGGGGGGGAGCAGATACGCAGTATTTT.

The rearrangement joins TRBV19 to TRBJ2-7; the D gene is possibly TRBD1 (6 bases). Trimming stripped 4 bases from V and 2 bases from J, with 21 bases between. Germline CDR1 reads LNHDA; CDR2 reads SQIVND (reference sequence). The CDR3 extends over 17 amino acids. CDR3 region: CASSTQHPTGAPYEQYF. The CDR3 DNA reads as TGTGCCAGTAGTACCCAACACCCGACAGGAGCCCCCTACGAGCAGTACTTC.

This chain links TRBV6-6 with TRBJ1-6; TRBD1 aligns across 9 bases. This CDR3 is built from 16 residues. Germline assignment: CDR1 MNHNY and CDR2 SVGAGI (reference sequence). V lost 2 bases to trimming and J lost 4 bases; unmatched junction nucleotides: 3. The CDR3: CASSYGTGNYNSPLHF. In nucleotides, the CDR3 is TGTGCCAGCAGTTACGGGACAGGGAATTATAATTCACCCCTCCACTTT.

The V call is TRBV7-2, the J call TRBJ2-7; 8 nucleotides line up with TRBD2. V shed 3 bases, J shed 7 bases, and the junction held 8 bases outside the gene matches. Germline loops: CDR1 SGHTA, CDR2 FQGNSA. This CDR3 has 14 residues. The CDR3 is CASSFITGGEEQYF. In DNA form, the CDR3 reads TGTGCCAGCAGCTTTATTACCGGGGGGGAAGAGCAGTACTTC. The entire variable domain, with the rest obtained from reference TRBV7-2 and TRBJ2-7, is as follows: GAGVSQSPSNKVTEKGKDVELRCDPISGHTALYWYRQSLGQGLEFLIYFQGNSAPDKSGLPSDRFSAERTGGSVSTLTIQRTQQEDSAVYLCASSFITGGEEQYFGPGTRLTVT.

The chain has TRBV19 and TRBJ1-2; 8 positions agree with TRBD1. The CDR3 totals 15 residues. Trimming at V came to 4 bases and at J to 3 bases, leaving 7 bases not matched to a gene. From germline, CDR1 is LNHDA and CDR2 SQIVND (reference sequence). For the CDR3, the DNA is TGTGCCAGTAGTAACAGATGGACAGGGTACTATGGCTACACCTTC. It specifies CASSNRWTGYYGYTF.

The chain links TRBV7-8 to TRBJ1-2; D gene ambiguous. The V gene lost 0 bases and the J gene lost 1 base, with 6 bases spanning the gap. CDR1 and CDR2 (germline): SGHVS, FQNEAQ. The CDR3 consists of 14 residues. DNA for the CDR3: TGTGCCAGCAGCTTAGCCGGAGGTAACTATGGCTACACCTTC. Translated, it gives CASSLAGGNYGYTF.

CDR3 protein: CASSLSRVETQYF. The CDR3 DNA reads as TGTGCCAGCAGCTTAAGCAGGGTAGAGACCCAGTACTTC. The V and J genes are TRBV7-3 and TRBJ2-5; D is possibly TRBD1 (5 bases). This CDR3 contains 13 residues. In germline, CDR1 is SGHTA, CDR2 FQGTGA. V shed 1 base and J shed 4 bases, with 7 bases lying between them. Based on the CDR3 plus reference TRBV7-3 and TRBJ2-5, the full variable domain is GAGVSQTPSNKVTEKGKYVELRCDPISGHTALYWYRQSLGQGPEFLIYFQGTGAADDSGLPNDRFFAVRPEGSVSTLKIQRTERGDSAVYLCASSLSRVETQYFGPGTRLLVL.

The genes are TRBV28 and TRBJ1-2, with a possible D match to TRBD1 (5 bases). Germline loops: CDR1 MDHEN, CDR2 SYDVKM. V was pared by 5 bases and J by 4 bases, with 11 bases between. The CDR3 runs 13 residues. CDR3 protein: CASSTGFSYGYTF. The CDR3 DNA reads TGTGCCAGCAGTACAGGCTTTTCCTATGGCTACACCTTC.

This rearrangement joins TRBV4-2 to TRBJ1-2; TRBD1 agrees at 7 bases. The V gene's germline CDR1 is LGHNA and CDR2 YNFKEQ. V lost 4 bases, J lost 2 bases, and 7 bases stayed unmatched. The CDR3 is 15 amino acids. CDR3 in DNA: TGTGCCAGCAGCCGTACTCCGGGACAGAACTATGGCTACACCTTC. It yields the protein CASSRTPGQNYGYTF.

In regard to this clone: Additional DNA sequences in this sample encode the identical CDR3. This CDR3 reads CSARQGTEAFF. DNA of the CDR3: TGCAGTGCTAGACAGGGAACTGAAGCTTTCTTT. The chain links TRBV20-1 to TRBJ1-1, with D tentatively TRBD1 (5 bases). CDR3 length: 11 amino acids. The V end was cut by 2 bases, the J end by 5 bases, with 6 bases between. Looked up from germline, CDR1 is DFQATT and CDR2 is SNEGSKA (reference sequence).

CDR3 DNA sequence: TGTGCCACCAGTGATTTGTCAGGGAACAATTCACCCCTCCACTTT. This translates into CATSDLSGNNSPLHF. The chain couples TRBV24-1 to TRBJ1-6; perhaps TRBD1 as D (5 bases). The CDR3 extends over 15 amino acids. Per the germline V gene, CDR1 is KGHDR and CDR2 is SFDVKD. V was clipped by 0 bases and J by 7 bases, with 9 bases between them.

The chain is built from TRBV4-2 and TRBJ2-1; 10 bases are shared with TRBD2. V lost 1 base, J lost 4 bases, and 10 bases stayed unmatched. The CDR3 has 18 amino acids. Germline V CDR1 and CDR2: LGHNA, YNFKEQ. The CDR3 region has the DNA TGTGCCAGCAGCCAAGGGACTAGCGGCTCTTCCCCGTACAATGAGCAGTTCTTC. Translated, it gives CASSQGTSGSSPYNEQFF.

This chain joins TRBV18 and TRBJ1-1; perhaps TRBD1 as D (6 bases). Trimming shortened V by 5 bases and J by 1 base, and 11 bases separated the two germline ends. From germline, CDR1 is KGHSH and CDR2 LQKENI. The CDR3 totals 14 residues. The CDR3 region is CASSSGQTNTEAFF. Here the CDR3 DNA reads TGTGCCAGCTCATCCGGACAGACGAACACTGAAGCTTTCTTT.

This CDR3 reads CASLIERAARSPLHF. The CDR3 DNA sequence: TGTGCCAGCCTGATCGAGCGGGCCGCAAGGTCACCCCTCCACTTT. J is TRBJ1-6 and V is TRBV2, with D unclear. This CDR3 spans 15 amino acids. Trimming pared 8 bases from V and 10 bases from J, leaving 21 bases between. The V gene's germline CDR1 is SNHLY and CDR2 FYNNEI.

V is TRBV15 and J is TRBJ2-7; 8 bases are shared with TRBD1. CDR1 and CDR2 (germline): LNHNV, YYDKDF (reference sequence). The CDR3 contains 14 residues. The junction had 6 bases not matched to a gene; V was cut back by 5 bases and J by 3 bases. CDR3 in amino acids: CATSSGQGNYEQYF. CDR3 DNA sequence: TGTGCCACCAGCTCTGGACAGGGTAACTACGAGCAGTACTTC.